Following are 8 T cell receptor beta chains from one sample sequenced in a study of read filtering for tumor transcriptome and immune sequencing. The library was built from around 380 ng RNA with molecular barcoded adaptors for alpha/delta and beta/gamma chains. TCRdb used MiXCR to reprocess the reads, holding one entry per CDR3 protein. Of about 40,000 distinct CDR3 sequences listed, approximately 10% were seen once; the top ten hold approximately 30%. Material: a population of CD138-negative cells sorted from bone marrow. The source of these receptors is a donor aged 40 or older with multiple myeloma.

As regards this clonotype: An end of the junction does not agree with germline; a read error may underlie this. The CDR3 DNA follows: TGTGCCAGCAGCTTAATGGGGCAGGCCAGTGAGACCCAGCACTTC. Translated: CASSLMGQASETQHF. The gene calls are TRBV7-8 and TRBJ2-5, with TRBD1 as a possible D gene (5 bases). The CDR3 extends over 15 amino acids. The germline gives CDR1 SGHVS, CDR2 FQNEAQ.

This clonotype was detected ten times or more. The rearrangement joins TRBV5-1 to TRBJ2-1; 8 bases are a match to TRBD2. Germline CDR1 and CDR2: SGHRS and YFSETQ. The CDR3 has 12 amino acids. J lost 9 bases, V lost 4 bases, and 3 bases had no gene match. DNA for the CDR3: TGCGCCAGCAGCCTTAGCGGGGTTGAGCAGTTCTTC. It is translated as CASSLSGVEQFF.

At least ten counts were recorded for this clonotype. The V and J genes are TRBV27 and TRBJ2-2; D remains ambiguous. V lost 8 bases to trimming and J lost 6 bases, with 7 bases between them. The V gene's germline CDR1 is MNHEY and CDR2 SMNVEV (reference sequence). This CDR3 spans 11 amino acids. CDR3 bases: TGTGCCAGCCAGATCGCCGGGGAGCTGTTTTTT. Encoded protein: CASQIAGELFF.

A word on this clonotype: This may arise from a read error, as a much more abundant clone is one base away. The V call is TRBV9, the J call TRBJ1-5; D may be TRBD1 (6 bases). The CDR3 is made up of 14 amino acids. Germline loops: CDR1 SGDLS, CDR2 YYNGEE. The CDR3 nucleotides are TGTGCCGGCAGTCCGGGGGGCCGTAATCAGCCCCAGCATTTT. Protein: CAGSPGGRNQPQHF. The full variable domain, in which reference TRBV9 and TRBJ1-5 provide the parts outside the CDR3, is DSGVTQTPKHLITATGQRVTLRCSPRSGDLSVYWYQQSLDQGLQFLIQYYNGEERAKGNILERFSAQQFPDLHSELNLSSLELGDSALYFCAGSPGGRNQPQHFGDGTRLSIL.

The chain employs TRBV5-4 and TRBJ2-5; possibly TRBD1 or TRBD2 for D (5 bases each). The germline CDR1 and CDR2 sequences are SGHNT and YYREEE (reference sequence). CDR3 length: 15 amino acids. The ends were cut back, 0 bases at V and 0 bases at J, with 9 bases in the middle. The CDR3 DNA follows: TGTGCCAGCAGCTTGGGAGGGGTGAACCAAGAGACCCAGTACTTC. Residues: CASSLGGVNQETQYF.

The CDR3 sequence: CASSFGGGTTGELFF. The CDR3, as DNA: TGTGCCAGTAGTTTCGGCGGGGGCACTACCGGGGAGCTGTTTTTT. The rearrangement uses TRBV19 and TRBJ2-2; tentatively, D is TRBD2 (7 bases). V gave up 5 bases and J gave up 5 bases, with 15 bases separating them. The CDR3 is 15 residues long. CDR1 is LNHDA, CDR2 SQIVND, per germline (reference sequence).

In the case of this clonotype: A single base separates this from a much larger clone, so it may be a read error. V usage is TRBV30 and J usage is TRBJ2-2; the D is unclear. The CDR3 covers 14 residues. Germline-derived CDR1 and CDR2 are GTSNPN and SVGIG (reference sequence). Trimming took off 4 bases at V and 0 bases at J, with 9 bases between the two ends. In DNA, the CDR3 is TGTGCCTGGAAGAGGTACTCGAACACCGGGGAGCTGTTTTTT. Translated: CAWKRYSNTGELFF. Drawing the rest from reference TRBV30 and TRBJ2-2, the complete variable domain is SQTIHQWPATLVQPVGSPLSLECTVEGTSNPNLYWYRQAAGRGLQLLFYSVGIGQISSEVPQNLSASRPQDRQFILSSKKLLLSDSGFYLCAWKRYSNTGELFFGEGSRLTVL.

This clonotype was counted ten times or more. The V and J genes are TRBV28 and TRBJ2-7; maybe TRBD1 (6 bases). This CDR3 contains 14 residues. The ends were cut back, 4 bases at V and 2 bases at J, with 12 bases in the middle. In germline, CDR1 is MDHEN, CDR2 SYDVKM. The CDR3 DNA follows: TGTGCCAGCAGTTCCCGACAGGCCGCCTACGAGCAGTACTTC. Its protein is CASSSRQAAYEQYF.